Below, one TCR beta chain is given with its context. The data belong to a study of blood T cell repertoires in COVID-19. The CDR3 runs to 17 residues. Per germline, CDR1 MDHEN and CDR2 SYDVKM. V was cut by 3 bases and J by 1 base, with 16 bases left in between. The method was immunoSEQ multiplex PCR; TCRdb's version includes in-frame clones alone and lacks a portion of them. Of about 89,000 clones listed, about 80% are singletons. The clonotype was recovered from a human donor in a cohort sampled during active COVID-19. Material for sequencing was peripheral blood. The gene calls are TRBV28 and TRBJ1-5; the D is unclear. CDR3 residues: CASSFLFGRGSNQPQHF. In DNA form, the CDR3 reads TGTGCCAGCAGTTTTCTCTTCGGGCGCGGGAGCAATCAGCCCCAGCATTTT.